These 12 T cell receptor beta chains came from one sample sequenced in a study of blood T cell repertoires in COVID-19. Produced via immunoSEQ multiplex PCR; TCRdb's table is partial and in-frame only. The sample yields approximately 300,000 clones, approximately 87% seen once. Specimen: PBMCs or T cells enriched from blood (not recorded which). These receptors were taken from a young woman who had recovered from COVID-19.

The chain employs TRBV5-1 and TRBJ1-5, with 8 nucleotides matching TRBD1. Germline CDR1 and CDR2: SGHRS and YFSETQ. CDR3 length equals 14 residues. V dropped 2 bases and J dropped 5; count of bases not matched to a gene: 3. The CDR3 is CASSLGTGHQPQHF. As DNA, the CDR3 is TGCGCCAGCAGCTTAGGGACAGGACATCAGCCCCAGCATTTT.

The gene calls are TRBV3-1 (or the pseudogene TRBV3-2) and TRBJ2-7; D remains ambiguous. The J call may be in error: the DNA end matches TRBJ2-1 better. Germline assignment: CDR1 LGHDT and CDR2 YNNKEL (reference sequence). This CDR3 region has 13 residues. The CDR3: CASSQVADNEQFF. The CDR3 DNA reads as TGTGCCAGCAGCCAAGTCGCCGACAATGAGCAGTTCTTC.

Comments on this clone: In the same sample, other DNA sequences code for this CDR3. J is TRBJ1-2 and V is TRBV14, with TRBD1 matching 7 bases. The CDR3 extends over 13 amino acids. V lost 1 base and J lost 4; bases outside the gene matches: 0. Per the germline V gene, CDR1 is SGHDN and CDR2 is FVKESK. The CDR3 reads CASSQGQGYGYTF. The CDR3 nucleotides are TGTGCCAGCAGCCAAGGACAGGGCTATGGCTACACCTTC.

As for this clone: Other DNA variants within this sample encode the same CDR3. The V gene is TRBV28, the J gene TRBJ1-1; 8 positions match TRBD1. The CDR3 contains 15 residues. Germline loops: CDR1 MDHEN, CDR2 SYDVKM. After removal of 6 bases from V and 5 bases from J, the junction contained 11 bases not matched to a gene. CDR3 bases: TGTGCCAGCAGCCTTCCCGGACAGGGTCGTACTGAAGCTTTCTTT. As protein: CASSLPGQGRTEAFF.

CDR3 residues: CASSLGGEDEKLFF. CDR3 in DNA: TGTGCCAGCAGTTTAGGGGGGGAGGATGAAAAACTGTTTTTT. The rearrangement uses TRBV28 and TRBJ1-4; tentatively, D is TRBD1 (5 bases). CDR1 is MDHEN and CDR2 is SYDVKM in the germline V gene. CDR3 size: 14 residues. Between the trimmed V and J ends, which lost 2 bases and 6 bases, there was a span of 10 bases.

CDR3 nucleotides: TGTGCCAGCAGCTATCTTACAGGGGTTGAAAAACTGTTTTTT. It translates to CASSYLTGVEKLFF. This chain uses TRBV7-9 with TRBJ1-4, with 7 bases that match TRBD1. The germline V gene has CDR1 SEHNR and CDR2 FQNEAQ (reference sequence). V shed 4 bases and J 7 bases; nucleotides not matched to a gene: 6. There are 14 residues in the CDR3.

The genes are TRBV27 and TRBJ1-6, with D maybe TRBD1 (6 bases). V gave up 7 bases and J gave up 10 bases, with 17 bases separating them. The germline gives CDR1 MNHEY, CDR2 SMNVEV (reference sequence). The CDR3 is 14 residues long. The CDR3 sequence is CASTLGGANSPLHF. Here the CDR3 DNA reads TGTGCCAGCACCTTGGGGGGGGCAAACTCACCCCTCCACTTT.

The rearrangement joins TRBV3-1 (or the pseudogene TRBV3-2) to TRBJ2-3, with TRBD2 identical over 8 bases. CDR3 size: 17 residues. Germline V gene sequence: CDR1 LGHDT, CDR2 YNNKEL (reference sequence). With 0 bases clipped from V and 6 bases from J, the junction kept 11 bases outside the gene matches. For the CDR3, the DNA is TGTGCCAGCAGCCAAGATCCCGTGGGCGGGGGGACCGATACGCAGTATTTT. Translation gives CASSQDPVGGGTDTQYF.

The rearrangement uses TRBV9 and TRBJ2-2; D gene unclear. The germline CDR1 and CDR2 sequences are SGDLS and YYNGEE. Trimming shortened V by 4 bases and J by 1 base, and 11 bases separated the two germline ends. This CDR3 region has 15 residues. DNA of the CDR3: TGTGCCAGCAGCCCCCGGGTCAAGAACACCGGGGAGCTGTTTTTT. Its translation is CASSPRVKNTGELFF.

This chain links TRBV6-4 with TRBJ2-7, with D maybe TRBD1 (6 bases). This CDR3 has 12 residues. Germline V gene sequence: CDR1 MRHNA, CDR2 SNTAGT. Trimming pared 9 bases from V and 5 bases from J, leaving 14 bases between. The CDR3 nucleotides are TGTGCCAGTTACAGGGTGACGGACGAGCAGTACTTC. Amino acids: CASYRVTDEQYF.

This chain uses TRBV6-5 with TRBJ2-5, with D perhaps TRBD1 (6 bases). Germline CDR1 reads MNHEY; CDR2 reads SVGAGI. The CDR3 is 14 residues long. Trimming took off 7 bases at V and 5 bases at J, with 17 bases between the two ends. Here the CDR3 DNA reads TGTGCCAGCACCGAAACAGGGTTGGGGGAGACCCAGTACTTC. Translation gives CASTETGLGETQYF.

DNA for the CDR3: TGTGCCAGCAGCAAAAAACAGGGGATGCGTGGCTACACCTTC. This codes for CASSKKQGMRGYTF. The genes are TRBV21-1 and TRBJ1-2; no DNA check was done on the table's D call, TRBD1. TRBV21-1 represents a pseudogene. The CDR3 consists of 14 residues.